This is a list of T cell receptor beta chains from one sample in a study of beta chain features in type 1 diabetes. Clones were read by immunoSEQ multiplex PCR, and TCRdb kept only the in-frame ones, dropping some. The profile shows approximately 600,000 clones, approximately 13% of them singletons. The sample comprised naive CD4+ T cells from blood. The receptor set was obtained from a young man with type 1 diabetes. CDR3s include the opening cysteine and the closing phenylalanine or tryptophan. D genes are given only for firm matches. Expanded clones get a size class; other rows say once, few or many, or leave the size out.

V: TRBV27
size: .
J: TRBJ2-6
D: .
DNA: TGTGCCAGCAGTTTTGCCAGAGGAGGCTCTGGGGCCAACGTCCTGACTTTC
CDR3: CASSFARGGSGANVLTF

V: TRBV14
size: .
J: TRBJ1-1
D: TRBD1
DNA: TGTGCCAGCAGCCCGGACAGGACTCTCAACACTGAAGCTTTCTTT
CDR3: CASSPDRTLNTEAFF

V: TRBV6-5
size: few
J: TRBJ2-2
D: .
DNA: TGTGCCAGCAGTTACTCGATTCTAACAGGAACCGGGGAGCTGTTTTTT
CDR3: CASSYSILTGTGELFF

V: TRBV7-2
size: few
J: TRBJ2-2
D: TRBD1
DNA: TGTGCCAGCAGCGCAGGGGGTACGAACACCGGGGAGCTGTTTTTT
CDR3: CASSAGGTNTGELFF

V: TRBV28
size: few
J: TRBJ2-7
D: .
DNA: TGTGCCAGCAGTACCCACGTCGGAGCCGGGGGAATCTACGAGCAGTACTTC
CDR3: CASSTHVGAGGIYEQYF

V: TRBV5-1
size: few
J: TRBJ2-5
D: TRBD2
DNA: TGCGCCAGCAGCGCGACTAGCGGGGGGGCTGAGACCCAGTACTTC
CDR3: CASSATSGGAETQYF

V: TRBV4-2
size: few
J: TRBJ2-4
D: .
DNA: TGTGCCAGCAGCCAAGATAAAGAGAGAGCCAAAAACATTCAGTACTTC
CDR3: CASSQDKERAKNIQYF

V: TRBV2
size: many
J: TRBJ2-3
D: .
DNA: TGTGCCAGCACAACGTCAGATACGCAGTATTTT
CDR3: CASTTSDTQYF

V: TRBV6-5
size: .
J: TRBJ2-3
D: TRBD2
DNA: TGTGCCAGCAGTTACCGGCGGGGGGCAACAGATACGCAGTATTTT
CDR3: CASSYRRGATDTQYF

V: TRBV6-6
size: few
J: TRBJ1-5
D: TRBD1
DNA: TGTGCCAGCAGTTACATACAGGGGAATCAGCCCCAGCATTTT
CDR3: CASSYIQGNQPQHF

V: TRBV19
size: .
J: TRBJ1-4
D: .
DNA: TGTGCCAGTAGCGGACACCATACAACTAATGAAAAACTGTTTTTT
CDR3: CASSGHHTTNEKLFF

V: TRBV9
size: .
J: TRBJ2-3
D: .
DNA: TGTGCCAGCAGCGTCTACGGGTCAAACACAGATACGCAGTATTTT
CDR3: CASSVYGSNTDTQYF

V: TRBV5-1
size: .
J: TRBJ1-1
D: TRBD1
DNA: TGCGCCAGCAGCCCCGCCGGGACAGTGAACACTGAAGCTTTCTTT
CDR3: CASSPAGTVNTEAFF

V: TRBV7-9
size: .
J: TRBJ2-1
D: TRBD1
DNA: TGTGCCAGCAGCTCCCCCGGGACAGGGTTCGGCTACAATGAGCAGTTCTTC
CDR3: CASSSPGTGFGYNEQFF

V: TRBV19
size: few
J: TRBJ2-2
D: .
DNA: TGTGCCAGTAGTAATGCAGGGGGGACCGGGGAGCTGTTTTTT
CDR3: CASSNAGGTGELFF

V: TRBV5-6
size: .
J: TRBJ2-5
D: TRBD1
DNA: TGTGCCAGCAGCTTTTCAGGGGGAGAGACCCAGTACTTC
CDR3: CASSFSGGETQYF

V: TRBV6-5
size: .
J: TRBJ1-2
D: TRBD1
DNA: TGTGCCAGCATCAGACTAGGAGGGGGCGACTATGGCTACACCTTC
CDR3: CASIRLGGGDYGYTF

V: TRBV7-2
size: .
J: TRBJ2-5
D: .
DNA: TGTGCCAGCAGCTTAGGACTCCCCGAGACCCAGTACTTC
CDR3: CASSLGLPETQYF

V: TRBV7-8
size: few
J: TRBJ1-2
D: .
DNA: TGTGCCAGCAGCTTAGGGGCAGGGTATGGCTACACCTTC
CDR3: CASSLGAGYGYTF

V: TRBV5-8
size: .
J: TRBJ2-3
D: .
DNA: TGTGCCAGCAGCTGGGACATGACCTCCCCACGTAGCACAGATACGCAGTATTTT
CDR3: CASSWDMTSPRSTDTQYF

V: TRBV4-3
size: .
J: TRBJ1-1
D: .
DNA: TGCGCCAGCAGCCAAGACCCTGGGGGGTTCCCTGGGGGAAACACTGAAGCTTTCTTT
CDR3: CASSQDPGGFPGGNTEAFF

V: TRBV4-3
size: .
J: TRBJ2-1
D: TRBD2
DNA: TGCGCCAGCAGCCAGGTCGGACTAGCGGAGCAGTTCTTC
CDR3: CASSQVGLAEQFF

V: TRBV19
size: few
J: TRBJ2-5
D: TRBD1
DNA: TGTGCCAGTAGTAGAAGACAGGGGTTGGAGACCCAGTACTTC
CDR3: CASSRRQGLETQYF

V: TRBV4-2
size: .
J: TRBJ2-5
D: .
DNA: TGTGCCAGCAGCCAAGGGGGCGCAGGGCCGGGGACCCAGTACTTC
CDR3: CASSQGGAGPGTQYF

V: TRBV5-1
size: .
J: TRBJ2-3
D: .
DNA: TGCGCCAGCAGCTTGGGTTTCCCACCCCCAGATACGCAGTATTTT
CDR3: CASSLGFPPPDTQYF

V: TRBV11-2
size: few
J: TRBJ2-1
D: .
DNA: TGTGCCAGCAGGTTTGGGGCGAATACCTACAATGAGCAGTTCTTC
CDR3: CASRFGANTYNEQFF

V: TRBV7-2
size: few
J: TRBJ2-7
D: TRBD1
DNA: TGTGCCAGCAGCGCAGGACAGGTGGGCTACGAGCAGTACTTC
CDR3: CASSAGQVGYEQYF

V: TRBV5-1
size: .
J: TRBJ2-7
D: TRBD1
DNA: TGCGCCAGCAGCTTGGCCTCAAGTGGGACAGGCTTAACCTACGAGCAGTACTTC
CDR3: CASSLASSGTGLTYEQYF